This T cell receptor beta chain came from a study of T-cell reconstitution after alpha-beta-depleted transplantation in children. Whole-study results and caveats: From newly produced T cells came most of the T-cell counts and diversity one year after transplant. In patients about two months after transplant, alpha-beta T cells reportedly arose from several hundred expanded graft clones.

Researchers prepared the TCRbeta library using unique molecular identifiers, the study reports. From the PCR reads, TCRdb called clonotypes with MiXCR, one entry per CDR3 protein. The profile shows around 17,000 distinct CDR3 sequences, approximately 5.1% of them singletons. This clonotype has a count of ten or more. Antigen unknown. The CDR3 spans 12 residues. Germline V gene sequence: CDR1 MDHEN, CDR2 SYDVKM. V shed 4 bases and J shed 3 bases, with 7 bases lying between them. This receptor was identified in a boy younger than 18 with acute lymphoblastic leukemia, due to receive a stem cell transplant. This chain connects TRBV28 to TRBJ2-7, with D perhaps matching TRBD2 (5 bases). Sample: PBMCs, taken before TCRalphabeta/CD19-depleted stem cell transplant. The CDR3 DNA reads as TGTGCCAGCAGTTGGGAGTTCTACGAGCAGTACTTC. It is translated as CASSWEFYEQYF.